Sequencing of this T cell receptor beta chain was carried out in a study of blood T cell repertoires in COVID-19. Background on the study: COVID-19 samples from acute and convalescent phases originated in the United States, Italy and Spain. Sample material is recorded as cDNA or gDNA derived from T cells, B-cell-depleted T cells, or PBMCs.

Original analysis: Reference gene primer amplification gave estimated nucleated cell counts. Only in-frame clones appear in the TCRdb table, and some are missing; sequencing was by immunoSEQ multiplex PCR. The V and J calls and clone size were taken over from that table, and D and trimming were inferred from the DNA. The sample carries 90,000 to 150,000 clones, less than 75% recorded once. The CDR3 is made up of 12 amino acids. Germline V gene lookup returns CDR1 LGHDT and CDR2 YNNKEL (reference sequence). V dropped 5 bases and J dropped 10; count of bases not matched to a gene: 3. The TCR was taken from a human donor with acute or convalescent COVID-19. The donor label of this sample is uncertain. This chain links TRBV3-1 (or the pseudogene TRBV3-2) with TRBJ2-3; 10 bases fit TRBD2. The sequencing input was peripheral blood. In DNA, the CDR3 is TGTGCCAGCAGCTCACTAGCGGGGTCGCAGTATTTT. This gives the protein CASSSLAGSQYF.